This T cell receptor beta chain was sequenced during a study of cytomegalovirus exposure and HLA in healthy donors (dated by TCRdb to between 2016 and 2019). Looking at the study overall: An earlier analysis of several hundred of the donors reported 250 to 300 Gb of sequence data and 120 million or so unique TCR beta sequences from 150 million to 200 million T cells. Among over 350 genotyped donors of the cohort, an average of roughly 240,000 unique TCR beta nucleotide sequences were sequenced per donor, around a sixth of them non-productive. Both class I and class II loci were covered by HLA typing, at four-digit resolution. Besides the first cohort of about 730 subjects, a separate validation cohort made up of 120 different subjects was used. Genome-wide SNP genotypes for about 60% of the roughly 700 donors were used in a later genetic analysis, which treated that subset as a discovery cohort. Among the roughly 370 genotyped donors, under 90% belonged to the genetic ancestry cluster associated with self-reported Caucasian donors. The study profiled the T cell repertoires of about 720 subjects by immunosequencing and related them to cytomegalovirus serostatus. Donor age, sex, ethnicity and CMV serostatus were collected together with the repertoire data. All discovery cohort repertoires had been generated using a single sequencing platform. To decide whether each TCR beta V gene segment behaved as functional or pseudogenic, an earlier analysis of some 600 of the donors relied on high-throughput TCR beta sequencing. To predict cytomegalovirus infection status, the study combined high-throughput TCR immunosequencing, statistical association of individual TCRs with disease status, and machine learning. The study aimed to test whether signatures of past pathogen exposure could be identified by cataloging public T cell receptors. An early release covering some 640 HLA-typed donors comprised about 300 gigabases of sequencing data and 85 million or so unique TCR sequences. The later analysis used no new phenotypic data to find candidate immune exposures, relying instead on TCR beta sequences and their occurrence across donors. A later analysis re-analyzed previously published TCR beta repertoires from approximately 670 donors and added high-resolution HLA genotyping to study TCR occurrence patterns. About five DR-DQ haplotypes were treated as single units for association and clustering because of strong linkage in the cohort. The number of donors typed differed by locus, with about 629-630 for A, B, C, DRB1 and DQB1, more than 500 for DQA1, over 600 for DPA1, and some 440 for DPB1.

V is pruned by 0 bases and J by 1 base, leaving 8 bases of the junction without a gene match. CDR3 length: 17 amino acids, cysteine to phenylalanine. Left in the record is the CDR3 DNA by itself, 51 bases read in frame from the first base. CDR1 and CDR2 are drawn from the germline V gene: SGHAT, FQNNGV. The cohort consisted of 666 healthy bone marrow donors. At the time of sampling, every cohort member was nominally healthy, though immune exposures that went unrecorded were likely present. The donor tested CMV seronegative and was one of the 352 seronegative cohort members. Every donor gave a peripheral blood sample, and the peripheral blood mononuclear cells from that sample were used for TCR beta sequencing. The Qiagen DNeasy Blood Extraction Kit was used to extract genomic DNA from the blood cell samples. About this clone itself: Its recognized antigen is unknown. Nothing much larger sits one base from this clone, and base qualities are not available.

The full study reports these points: Specific HLA alleles were associated with more than 15,000 TCR beta sequences at a false discovery rate of 0.05 in a later analysis. Compared with equally common non-associated chains, HLA-associated TCR beta chains in a later analysis were more clonally expanded and had lower generation probabilities. Linkage disequilibrium might explain the correlated functional status among segregating V segments, but an unknown experimental factor could not be ruled out. Across donors, most TCR sequences were observed very rarely, whereas some public TCRs were present in many individuals. The authors suggested that the approach could potentially be extended to other disease states and immunological phenotypes. The earlier analysis of nearly 600 of the donors excluded over 15 rarely observed V segments, including chromosome 9 orphons, because counts were too low. Several of the top co-occurrence clusters appeared to be linked to parvovirus B19, influenza, CMV and Epstein-Barr virus, according to a later analysis. For the cohort, immune exposure information was limited to CMV serostatus. Only TCR beta chains were sequenced in this cohort, and the absence of alpha or paired-chain data limited detectable features. Presence/absence analyses assumed roughly uniform sequencing depth across donors, an assumption that may not hold. A later genetic analysis associated a missense DCLRE1C variant with V-gene and J-gene trimming of TCR beta chains, and an independent cohort replicated the association. Three of the identified cytomegalovirus-associated TCR beta chains were confirmed in vitro to be specific for cytomegalovirus antigens. A further reported finding was that TCR beta sequences accurately predicted the HLA-A and HLA-B alleles for most subjects in the first cohort. A later analysis found that most CMV-associated TCR beta chains appeared HLA-restricted, with HLA associations seemingly driven largely by CMV exposure. Because the 87-base-pair reads could not distinguish some IMGT-functional V segments, including TRBV6-2 and TRBV6-3, those segments were excluded. In a later genetic analysis, fewer N-insertions in productive TCRs were reported among donors in an Asian-associated ancestry cluster than the roughly 700-donor mean. Because HLA typing was unavailable for some donors at each locus, only the typed subset was used in association tests. Strong co-occurrence of HLA alleles, especially DR and DQ, made assigning TCR associations to individual alleles difficult. In a later analysis, the rate of TCR association differed among HLA loci, with DRB1 alleles having the most associated TCRs and HLA-C alleles having the fewest. A total of about 150 TCR beta chains were listed by the study as associated with cytomegalovirus. In an earlier analysis of some 540 of the donors, most TCR beta V segments appeared in productive rearrangements about 87% or about 30% of the time, broadly matching IMGT annotations. The classifier was reported to diagnose cytomegalovirus status with high specificity and sensitivity in both the original cohort and the validation cohort. The sequencing pipeline was judged likely to have produced a cluster of highly shared sequence variants as a technical artifact.

Receptors were amplified or captured by the immunoSEQ multiplex PCR assay. A mixture of 60 forward primers for TCR Vbeta segments and 13 reverse primers for TCR Jbeta segments was used in the multiplex PCR. Amplification of the CDR3 region of rearranged TCR beta genes was performed with a multiplex PCR assay on genomic DNA. On the Illumina HiSeq System, the amplified TCR beta libraries were sequenced as 87-base-pair reads. On the authors' methods: In a later analysis, tens of millions of unique TCR beta chains were counted across the 650 to 750 repertoires, and approximately 11 million of these chains were shared by at least two donors. Raw reads were error-corrected and collapsed into unique sequences with a nearest-neighbor algorithm that merged closely related sequences to remove PCR and sequencing errors. To assign V, D and J gene segments, CDR3 sequences were aligned to IMGT reference sequences. For a sequence to be retained, a match of at least six nucleotides was required to both a V gene segment and a J gene segment. Rearrangements were classified as productive when the CDR3 lacked stop codons and remained in frame with V and J, and all other rearrangements were classified as non-productive. Following IMGT convention, CDR3 was defined as the stretch from the second conserved V-encoded cysteine up to the conserved J-encoded phenylalanine. The earlier analysis of 587 of the donors excluded any sequence lacking an unambiguous match to a single V gene segment. An earlier analysis of a few hundred of the donors classified V segments as functional when productive rearrangements were above 56.7% and as segregating when the standard deviation between donors was above 5%. To diagnose cytomegalovirus status from the catalog of TCR beta chain sequences, a statistical classification framework was built. V and J gene assignment, in a later analysis, came from comparing TCR nucleotide sequences with IMGT/GENE-DB human TR gene sequences. In a later analysis, CDR3 sequences and most-parsimonious VDJ recombination scenarios were assigned using the TCRdist pipeline. In a later analysis, each TCR beta chain was defined by its CDR3 amino acid sequence together with its V-gene family, and reads lacking a unique V-gene family were excluded. To address suspected cross-contamination and a sequencing artifact, a later analysis removed roughly 580 highly shared, low-generation-probability nucleotide sequences. In a later analysis, a clonal expansion index was calculated for each public chain from normalized within-repertoire ranks of inferred template counts. In a later analysis, generation probabilities were computed with a VDJ recombination model fitted to out-of-frame rearrangements, and the resulting probabilities were checked against IGoR. Hypergeometric tests were used in a later analysis to score TCR-TCR, TCR-HLA and TCR-CMV co-occurrence, with a repertoire-size bias correction applied to the TCR pairs. In a later analysis, false discovery rates were estimated by permuting HLA or CMV assignments 20 times. In a later analysis, co-occurring TCRs were grouped using DBSCAN, and TCRdist sequence similarity was added for clustering within HLA-allele-positive subsets. Co-occurrence clustering excluded repertoires with fewer than 30,000 or more than 120,000 public chains, plus five with anomalous nucleotide sharing. Imported from immuneACCESS, the table was reduced by TCRdb to in-frame sequences with V and J called. These copies leave out some clones; in studies compared against another copy, an unresolved V gene accounts for under half, and the cause of the remainder is not known. V and J calls and clone size are copied from that table; D and trimming were computed from the DNA. For this sample the table gives under 150,000 clones, of which approximately 83% were detected only once. The ten largest clones represent around 2.5% of the sample.

Input material: PBMCs. Recombination joined TRBV11-2 with TRBJ2-7; TRBD1 fits 8 bases in the junction. The origin of this receptor is a male donor in good health and CMV-seronegative. CDR3 reads: CASSLDSPGQESYEQYF. In nucleotides, the sequence is TGTGCCAGCAGCTTAGATTCACCGGGACAGGAATCCTACGAGCAGTACTTC. Joined to the reference TRBV11-2 and TRBJ2-7 proteins, this CDR3 gives the full variable domain: EAGVAQSPRYKIIEKRQSVAFWCNPISGHATLYWYQQILGQGPKLLIQFQNNGVVDDSQLPKDRFSAERLKGVDSTLKIQPAKLEDSAVYLCASSLDSPGQESYEQYFGPGTRLTVT.